Presented here are 18 T cell receptor beta chains from one specimen sequenced in a study of blood T cell repertoires in COVID-19. Libraries were prepared by immunoSEQ multiplex PCR; TCRdb keeps only in-frame clonotypes and omits some of them. There are approximately 170,000 clones in the sample; about nine tenths occur only once, and under 5% lies in the top ten. The sequenced sample consisted of peripheral blood. These receptor sequences come from a woman between 70 and 85 years old with acute or convalescent COVID-19.

Only a few counts were recorded for this clone. The chain employs TRBV4-3 and TRBJ1-3; no definite D call. Trimming took off 1 base at V and 4 bases at J, with 23 bases between the two ends. Germline V lookup: CDR1 LGHNA, CDR2 YSLEER. This CDR3 region has 19 residues. The DNA of the CDR3 is TGCGCCAGCAGCCAAGGGTACGATACGGACTCGACCTTCGGAAACACCATATATTTT. It specifies CASSQGYDTDSTFGNTIYF.

This chain connects TRBV7-9 to TRBJ2-5; TRBD1 matches at 9 bases. The CDR3 extends over 16 amino acids. The trim removed 5 bases at V and 0 bases at J, leaving 7 bases unmatched. Germline lookup yields CDR1 SEHNR and CDR2 FQNEAQ (reference sequence). The CDR3 bases are TGTGCCAGCAGCACAGAAGACAGGGGGTACCAAGAGACCCAGTACTTC. This encodes CASSTEDRGYQETQYF.

This chain uses TRBV4-1 with TRBJ1-2, with D possibly matching TRBD1 (6 bases). With 4 bases removed from V and 6 bases from J, the gap between germline ends came to 18 bases. Germline lookup yields CDR1 MGHRA and CDR2 YSYEKL. This CDR3 has 15 residues. The CDR3 DNA sequence: TGCGCCAGCAGCCGAGAAGCTCAGGGGAGGGATGGCTACACCTTC. Translation gives CASSREAQGRDGYTF.

The V call is TRBV18, the J call TRBJ1-6; D remains unclear. V lost 3 bases, J lost 5 bases, and 14 bases lay in between. Germline lookup yields CDR1 KGHSH and CDR2 LQKENI. This CDR3 region has 16 residues. CDR3 protein: CASSPAEPVNNSPLHF. CDR3 coding DNA: TGTGCCAGCTCACCGGCGGAACCCGTAAATAATTCACCCCTCCACTTT.

A word on this clone: Other DNA sequences in the sample encode the same CDR3. The chain recombines TRBV6-2 or TRBV6-3 with TRBJ1-1, with TRBD1 identical over 9 bases. The CDR3 spans 14 residues. V dropped 5 bases and J dropped 1; count of bases not matched to a gene: 2. Germline lookup yields CDR1 MNHEY and CDR2 SVGEGT. CDR3 residues: CASSRTGENTEAFF. The CDR3 coding sequence is TGTGCCAGCAGTCGGACAGGGGAGAACACTGAAGCTTTCTTT.

The rearrangement joins TRBV24-1 to TRBJ2-5; 10 bases are a match to TRBD1. The CDR3 totals 17 residues. V lost 0 bases, J lost 1 base, and 4 bases stayed unmatched. Germline V CDR1 and CDR2: KGHDR, SFDVKD. Written as DNA, the CDR3 is TGTGCCACCAGTGATTTGGGGACAGGGGCGCCCCAAGAGACCCAGTACTTC. It specifies CATSDLGTGAPQETQYF.

The chain combines TRBV3-1 (or the pseudogene TRBV3-2) with TRBJ1-4, with D possibly being TRBD1 (6 bases). This CDR3 comprises 15 residues. Germline V gene data show CDR1 as LGHDT and CDR2 as YNNKEL (reference sequence). V gave up 4 bases and J gave up 8 bases, with 17 bases separating them. The DNA for the CDR3 is TGTGCCAGCAGCCGAGGGGGGGCAGTTGGCGAAAAACTGTTTTTT. Amino acid sequence: CASSRGGAVGEKLFF.

The V call is TRBV18, the J call TRBJ1-2; 8 bases fit TRBD1. J gave up 8 bases and V 3 bases, and 8 bases lay outside the gene matches. This CDR3 comprises 14 residues. Germline values: CDR1 KGHSH, CDR2 LQKENI. The CDR3 loop is CASSPKTGDRGYTF. The CDR3 DNA reads TGTGCCAGCTCACCGAAGACAGGGGATCGGGGCTACACCTTC.

The rearrangement joins TRBV7-9 to TRBJ1-2, with D perhaps matching TRBD1 (5 bases). Germline lookup yields CDR1 SEHNR and CDR2 FQNEAQ (reference sequence). The CDR3 contains 13 residues. V was clipped by 0 bases and J by 9 bases, with 11 bases between them. CDR3: CASSLAGQGRYTF. CDR3 coding DNA: TGTGCCAGCAGCTTAGCGGGGCAGGGTCGCTACACCTTC.

V is TRBV18 and J is TRBJ2-6; no definite D call. CDR3 size: 15 residues. Germline V CDR1 and CDR2: KGHSH, LQKENI. The V gene lost 4 bases and the J gene lost 0 bases, with 7 bases spanning the gap. DNA for the CDR3: TGTGCCAGCTCACTTTTATCCTCTGGGGCCAACGTCCTGACTTTC. Its protein product is CASSLLSSGANVLTF.

In its sample, this clone was seen a few times. This rearrangement joins TRBV4-1 to TRBJ2-7; D remains ambiguous. V was pared by 3 bases and J by 0 bases, with 15 bases between. The CDR3 is 16 residues long. Germline V CDR1 and CDR2: MGHRA, YSYEKL. CDR3 residues: CASSHSNSGSSYEQYF. DNA for the CDR3: TGCGCCAGCAGCCATTCGAATAGTGGTAGCTCCTACGAGCAGTACTTC.

The V gene is TRBV6-5, the J gene TRBJ1-5; possibly TRBD1 for D (6 bases). Germline V gene sequence: CDR1 MNHEY, CDR2 SVGAGI. This CDR3 is built from 15 residues. V was shortened by 2 bases and J by 1 base, with 9 bases between the two germline ends. Written as DNA, the CDR3 is TGTGCCAGCAGTTACACCCAGGGGAGCAATCAGCCCCAGCATTTT. Its translation: CASSYTQGSNQPQHF.

The J gene is TRBJ1-1, the V gene TRBV6-2 or TRBV6-3, with D hard to call. There are 12 residues in the CDR3. CDR1 and CDR2 (germline): MNHEY, SVGEGT. The V gene lost 2 bases and the J gene lost 5 bases, with 6 bases spanning the gap. DNA for the CDR3: TGTGCCAGCAGTTACCCTTTTACTGAAGCTTTCTTT. It specifies CASSYPFTEAFF.

V and J are TRBV24-1 and TRBJ2-5, with D possibly matching TRBD1 (7 bases). The CDR3 totals 15 residues. Trimming shortened V by 4 bases and J by 2 bases, and 13 bases separated the two germline ends. Germline CDR1 reads KGHDR; CDR2 reads SFDVKD. The CDR3 reads CATSDPRGVQETQYF. The CDR3 DNA is TGTGCCACCAGTGACCCCAGGGGGGTTCAAGAGACCCAGTACTTC.

This chain joins TRBV6-5 and TRBJ2-2; tentative D call: TRBD1 (6 bases). The V and J ends lost 7 bases and 2 bases respectively, with 14 bases between them. Germline CDR1 and CDR2: MNHEY and SVGAGI. The CDR3 loop spans 15 amino acids. The CDR3 DNA reads TGTGCCAGCAAGGGTTTGGGGGCAAACACCGGGGAGCTGTTTTTT. Amino acids: CASKGLGANTGELFF.

In its sample, this clone was seen once. This chain uses TRBV6-5 with TRBJ1-1, with D maybe TRBD1 (5 bases). V gave up 2 bases and J gave up 7 bases, with 14 bases separating them. Germline CDR1 and CDR2: MNHEY and SVGAGI. The CDR3 is 14 residues long. As DNA, the CDR3 is TGTGCCAGCAGTTACCCCGTTCAGGGTGGTGAAGCTTTCTTT. Translated, it gives CASSYPVQGGEAFF.

V usage is TRBV7-9 and J usage is TRBJ1-6, with 9 bases fitting TRBD1. CDR1 SEHNR and CDR2 FQNEAQ come from the germline V gene (reference sequence). Losses at the gene ends were 5 bases for V and 10 bases for J; bases not matched to a gene: 9. This CDR3 is 15 amino acids long. As DNA, the CDR3 is TGTGCCAGCAGCAAAGAAGGGACAGGGAACTCACCCCTCCACTTT. It yields the protein CASSKEGTGNSPLHF.

A remark on this clone: The same CDR3 can be traced to other DNA sequences in this sample. The chain recombines TRBV2 with TRBJ2-7; 7 bases fit TRBD1. The J segment lost 0 bases and the V segment lost 6 bases, leaving 2 bases of the junction unmatched. The germline V gene encodes CDR1 SNHLY and CDR2 FYNNEI. The CDR3 runs to 13 residues. For the CDR3, the DNA is TGTGCCAGCAGACGGGACAGCTCCTACGAGCAGTACTTC. Translating gives CASRRDSSYEQYF. Drawing the rest from reference TRBV2 and TRBJ2-7, the complete variable domain is EPEVTQTPSHQVTQMGQEVILRCVPISNHLYFYWYRQILGQKVEFLVSFYNNEISEKSEIFDDQFSVERPDGSNFTLKIRSTKLEDSAMYFCASRRDSSYEQYFGPGTRLTVT.